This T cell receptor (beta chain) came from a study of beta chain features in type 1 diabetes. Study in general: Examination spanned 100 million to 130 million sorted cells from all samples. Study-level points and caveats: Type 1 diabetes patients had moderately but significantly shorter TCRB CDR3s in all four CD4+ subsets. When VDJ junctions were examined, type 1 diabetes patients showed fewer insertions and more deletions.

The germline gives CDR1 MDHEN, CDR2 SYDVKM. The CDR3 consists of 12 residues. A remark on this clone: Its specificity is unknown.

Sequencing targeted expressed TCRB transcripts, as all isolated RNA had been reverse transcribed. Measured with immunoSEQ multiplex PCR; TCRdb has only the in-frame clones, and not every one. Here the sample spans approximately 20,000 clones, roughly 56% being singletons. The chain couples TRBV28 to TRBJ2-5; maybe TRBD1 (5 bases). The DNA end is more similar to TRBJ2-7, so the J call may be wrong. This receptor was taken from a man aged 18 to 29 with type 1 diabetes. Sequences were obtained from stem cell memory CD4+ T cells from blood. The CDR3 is CASKTPGIEQYF. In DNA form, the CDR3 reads TGTGCCAGCAAGACTCCAGGGATCGAGCAGTACTTC.